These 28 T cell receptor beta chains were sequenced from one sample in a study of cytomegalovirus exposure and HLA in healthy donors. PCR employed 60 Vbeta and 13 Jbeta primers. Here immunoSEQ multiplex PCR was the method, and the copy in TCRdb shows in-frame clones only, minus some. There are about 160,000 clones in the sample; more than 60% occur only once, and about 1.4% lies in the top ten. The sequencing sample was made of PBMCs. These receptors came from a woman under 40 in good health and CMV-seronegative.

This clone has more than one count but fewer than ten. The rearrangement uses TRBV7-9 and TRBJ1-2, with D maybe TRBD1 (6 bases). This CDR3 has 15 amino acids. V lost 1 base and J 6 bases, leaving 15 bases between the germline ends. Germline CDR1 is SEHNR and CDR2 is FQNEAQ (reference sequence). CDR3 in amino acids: CASSLEIRGGNGYTF. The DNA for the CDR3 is TGTGCCAGCAGCTTAGAAATCAGGGGCGGTAATGGCTACACCTTC.

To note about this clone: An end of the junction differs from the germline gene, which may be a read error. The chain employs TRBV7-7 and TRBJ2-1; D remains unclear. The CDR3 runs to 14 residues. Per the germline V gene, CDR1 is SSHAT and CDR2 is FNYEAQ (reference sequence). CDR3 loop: CASSLQTGSNEQFF. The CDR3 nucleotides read TGTGCTAGCAGCTTACAGACTGGGTCCAATGAGCAGTTCTTC.

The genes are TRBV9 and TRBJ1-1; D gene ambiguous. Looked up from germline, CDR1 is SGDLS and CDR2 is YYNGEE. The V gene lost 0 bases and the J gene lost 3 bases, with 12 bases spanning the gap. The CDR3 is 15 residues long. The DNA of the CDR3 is TGTGCCAGCAGCGTAGGCGGTTGGGTGGACACTGAAGCTTTCTTT. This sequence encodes CASSVGGWVDTEAFF.

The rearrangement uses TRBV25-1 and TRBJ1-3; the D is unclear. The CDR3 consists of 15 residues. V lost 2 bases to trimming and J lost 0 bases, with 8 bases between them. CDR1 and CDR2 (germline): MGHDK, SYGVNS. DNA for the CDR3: TGTGCCAGCAGTGAAGATGTAGTCTCTGGAAACACCATATATTTT. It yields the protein CASSEDVVSGNTIYF.

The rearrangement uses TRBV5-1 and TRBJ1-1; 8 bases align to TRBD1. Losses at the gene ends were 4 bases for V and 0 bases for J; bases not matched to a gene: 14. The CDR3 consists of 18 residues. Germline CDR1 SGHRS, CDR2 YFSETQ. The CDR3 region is CASSRQQGAGVLNTEAFF. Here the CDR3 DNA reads TGCGCCAGCAGCCGGCAGCAGGGGGCTGGTGTCCTGAACACTGAAGCTTTCTTT.

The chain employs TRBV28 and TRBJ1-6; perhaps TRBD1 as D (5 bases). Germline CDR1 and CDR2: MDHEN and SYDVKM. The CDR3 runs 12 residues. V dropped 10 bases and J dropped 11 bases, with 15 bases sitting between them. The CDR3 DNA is TGTGCCACCAACTTAGAAGGGGCACCCCTCCACTTT. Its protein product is CATNLEGAPLHF.

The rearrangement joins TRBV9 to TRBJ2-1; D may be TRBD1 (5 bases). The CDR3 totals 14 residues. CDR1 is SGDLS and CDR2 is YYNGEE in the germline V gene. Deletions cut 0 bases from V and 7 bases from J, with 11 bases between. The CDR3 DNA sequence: TGTGCCAGCAGCGTAGGTCAGGGTAAGAATGAGCAGTTCTTC. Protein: CASSVGQGKNEQFF.

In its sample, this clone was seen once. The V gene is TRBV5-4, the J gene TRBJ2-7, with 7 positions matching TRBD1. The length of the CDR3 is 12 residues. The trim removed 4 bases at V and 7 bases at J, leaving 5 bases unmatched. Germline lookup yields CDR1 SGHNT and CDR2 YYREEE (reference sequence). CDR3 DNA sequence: TGTGCCAGCAGCCTACAGGGGTTAGAGCAGTACTTC. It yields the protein CASSLQGLEQYF. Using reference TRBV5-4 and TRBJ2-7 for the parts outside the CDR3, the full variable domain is ETGVTQSPTHLIKTRGQQVTLRCSSQSGHNTVSWYQQALGQGPQFIFQYYREEENGRGNFPPRFSGLQFPNYSSELNVNALELDDSALYLCASSLQGLEQYFGPGTRLTVT.

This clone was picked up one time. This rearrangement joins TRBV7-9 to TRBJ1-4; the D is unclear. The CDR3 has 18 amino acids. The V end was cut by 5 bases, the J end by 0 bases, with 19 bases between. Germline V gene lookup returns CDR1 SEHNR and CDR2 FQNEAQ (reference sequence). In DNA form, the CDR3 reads TGTGCCAGCAGCCCACGTTTCGGGTCTTCCGCAACTAATGAAAAACTGTTTTTT. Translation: CASSPRFGSSATNEKLFF. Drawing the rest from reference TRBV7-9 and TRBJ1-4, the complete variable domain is DTGVSQNPRHKITKRGQNVTFRCDPISEHNRLYWYRQTLGQGPEFLTYFQNEAQLEKSRLLSDRFSAERPKGSFSTLEIQRTEQGDSAMYLCASSPRFGSSATNEKLFFGSGTQLSVL.

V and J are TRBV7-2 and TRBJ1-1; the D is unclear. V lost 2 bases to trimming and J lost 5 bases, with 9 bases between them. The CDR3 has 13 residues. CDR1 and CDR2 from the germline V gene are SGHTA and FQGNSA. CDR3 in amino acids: CASSLRGRTEAFF. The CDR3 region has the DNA TGTGCCAGCAGCTTAAGAGGGCGGACTGAAGCTTTCTTT.

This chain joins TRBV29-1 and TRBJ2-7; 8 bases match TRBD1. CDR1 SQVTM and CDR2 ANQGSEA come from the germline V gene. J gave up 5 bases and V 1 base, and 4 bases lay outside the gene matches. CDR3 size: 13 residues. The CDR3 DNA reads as TGCAGCGTTGAAGTGGACAGGGTCCACGAGCAGTACTTC. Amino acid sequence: CSVEVDRVHEQYF.

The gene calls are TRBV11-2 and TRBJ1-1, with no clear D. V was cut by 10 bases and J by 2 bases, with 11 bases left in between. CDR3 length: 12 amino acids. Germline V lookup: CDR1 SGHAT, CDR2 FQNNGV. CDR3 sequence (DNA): TGTGCCACCTCCGGGAGTAACACTGAAGCTTTCTTT. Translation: CATSGSNTEAFF.

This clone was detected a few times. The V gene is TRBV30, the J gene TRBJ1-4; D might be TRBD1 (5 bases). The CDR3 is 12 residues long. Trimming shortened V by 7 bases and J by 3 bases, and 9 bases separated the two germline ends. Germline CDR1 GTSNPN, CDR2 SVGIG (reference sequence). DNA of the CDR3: TGTGCCTTCCGGGGGGCTAATGAAAAACTGTTTTTT. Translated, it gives CAFRGANEKLFF.

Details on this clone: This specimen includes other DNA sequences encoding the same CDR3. CDR3 protein: CASSSWGSGGSEQYF. The CDR3 nucleotides are TGTGCCAGCAGCTCCTGGGGTAGCGGGGGCTCCGAGCAGTACTTC. The rearrangement joins TRBV5-6 to TRBJ2-7; TRBD2 agrees at 9 bases. CDR3 length: 15 amino acids. Germline V gene data show CDR1 as SGHDT and CDR2 as YYEEEE. V lost 3 bases and J lost 6; bases outside the gene matches: 10.

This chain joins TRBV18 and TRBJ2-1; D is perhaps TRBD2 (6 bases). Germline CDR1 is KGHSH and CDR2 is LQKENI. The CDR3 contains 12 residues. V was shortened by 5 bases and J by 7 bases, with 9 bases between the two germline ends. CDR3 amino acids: CASSGTGNEQFF. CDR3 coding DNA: TGTGCCAGCTCAGGGACTGGGAATGAGCAGTTCTTC.

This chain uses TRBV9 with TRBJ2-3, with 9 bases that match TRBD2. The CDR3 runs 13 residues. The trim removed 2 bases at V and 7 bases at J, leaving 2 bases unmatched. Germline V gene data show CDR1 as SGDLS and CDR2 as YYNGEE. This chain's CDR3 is CASSVAGGYTQYF. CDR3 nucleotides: TGTGCCAGCAGCGTCGCGGGGGGGTATACGCAGTATTTT.

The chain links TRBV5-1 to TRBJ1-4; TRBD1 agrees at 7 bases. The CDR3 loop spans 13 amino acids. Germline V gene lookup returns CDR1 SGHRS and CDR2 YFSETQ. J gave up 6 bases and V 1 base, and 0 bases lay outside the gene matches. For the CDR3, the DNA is TGCGCCAGCAGCTTGACAGGGGATGAAAAACTGTTTTTT. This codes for CASSLTGDEKLFF.

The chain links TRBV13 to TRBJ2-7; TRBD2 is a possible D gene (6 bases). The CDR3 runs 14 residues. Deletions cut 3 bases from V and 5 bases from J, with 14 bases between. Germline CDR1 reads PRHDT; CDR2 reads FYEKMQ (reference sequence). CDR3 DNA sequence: TGTGCCAGCAGCTTCGGGACTGGGGGGAACGAGCAGTACTTC. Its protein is CASSFGTGGNEQYF.

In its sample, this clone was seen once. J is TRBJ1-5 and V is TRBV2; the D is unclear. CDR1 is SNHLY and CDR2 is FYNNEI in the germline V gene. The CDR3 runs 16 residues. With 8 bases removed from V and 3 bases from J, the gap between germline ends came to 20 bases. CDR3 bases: TGTGCCAGCGCGTCTATACGGGGAGTTAACAATCAGCCCCAGCATTTT. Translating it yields CASASIRGVNNQPQHF.

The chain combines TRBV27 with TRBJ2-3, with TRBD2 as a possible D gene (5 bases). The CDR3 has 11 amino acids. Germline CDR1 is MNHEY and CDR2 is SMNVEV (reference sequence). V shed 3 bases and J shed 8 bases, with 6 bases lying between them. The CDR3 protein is CASSLGSTQYF. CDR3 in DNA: TGTGCCAGCAGTTTGGGGAGTACGCAGTATTTT.

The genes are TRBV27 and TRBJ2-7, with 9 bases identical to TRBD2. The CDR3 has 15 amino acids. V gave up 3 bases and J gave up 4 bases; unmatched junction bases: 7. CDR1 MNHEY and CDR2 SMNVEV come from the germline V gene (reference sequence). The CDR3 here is CASSFASGEDYEQYF. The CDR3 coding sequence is TGTGCCAGCAGTTTTGCTAGCGGGGAGGATTACGAGCAGTACTTC.

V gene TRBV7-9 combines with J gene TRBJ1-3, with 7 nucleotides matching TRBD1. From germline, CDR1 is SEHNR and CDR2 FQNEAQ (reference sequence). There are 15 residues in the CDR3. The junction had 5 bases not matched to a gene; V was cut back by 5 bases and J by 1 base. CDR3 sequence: CASSPKTGSGNTIYF. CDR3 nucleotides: TGTGCCAGCAGCCCGAAGACAGGGTCTGGAAACACCATATATTTT.

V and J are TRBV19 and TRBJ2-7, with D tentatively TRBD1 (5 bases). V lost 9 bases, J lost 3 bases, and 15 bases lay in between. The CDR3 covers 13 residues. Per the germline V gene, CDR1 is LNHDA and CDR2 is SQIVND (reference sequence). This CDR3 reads CASSKERGYEQYF. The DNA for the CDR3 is TGTGCCAGCTCAAAGGAAAGGGGCTACGAGCAGTACTTC.

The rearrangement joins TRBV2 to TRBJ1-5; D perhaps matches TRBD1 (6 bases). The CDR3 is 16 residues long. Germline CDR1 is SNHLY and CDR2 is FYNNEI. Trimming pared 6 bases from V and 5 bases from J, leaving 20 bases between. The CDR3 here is CASRTGPGEGDQPQHF. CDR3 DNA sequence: TGTGCCAGCAGGACGGGGCCAGGGGAGGGAGATCAGCCCCAGCATTTT.

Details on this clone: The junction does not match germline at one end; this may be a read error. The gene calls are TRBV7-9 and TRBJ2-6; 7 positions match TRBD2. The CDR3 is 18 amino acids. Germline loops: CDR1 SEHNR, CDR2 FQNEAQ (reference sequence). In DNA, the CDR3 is TGTGCCAGCAGCTCCGAGGAAGGGGAGGGAGCTGGGGCCAACGGCCTGACTTTC. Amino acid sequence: CASSSEEGEGAGANGLTF.

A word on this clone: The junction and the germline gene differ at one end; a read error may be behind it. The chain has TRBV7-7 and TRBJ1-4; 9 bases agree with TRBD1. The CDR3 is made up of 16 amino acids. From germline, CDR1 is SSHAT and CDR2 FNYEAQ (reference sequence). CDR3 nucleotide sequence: TGTGCTAGCAGCTTCGAAGACAGGGGGGGGAATGAAAAACTGTTTTTT. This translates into CASSFEDRGGNEKLFF. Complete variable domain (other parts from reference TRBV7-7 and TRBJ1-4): GAGVSQSPRYKVTKRGQDVTLRCDPISSHATLYWYQQALGQGPEFLTYFNYEAQPDKSGLPSDRFSAERPEGSISTLTIQRTEQRDSAMYRCASSFEDRGGNEKLFFGSGTQLSVL.

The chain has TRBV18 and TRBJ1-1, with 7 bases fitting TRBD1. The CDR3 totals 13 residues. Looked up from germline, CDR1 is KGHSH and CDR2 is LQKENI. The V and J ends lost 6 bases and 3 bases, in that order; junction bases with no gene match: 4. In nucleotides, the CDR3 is TGTGCCAGCTCTTCCAGGGGGGACACTGAAGCTTTCTTT. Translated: CASSSRGDTEAFF.

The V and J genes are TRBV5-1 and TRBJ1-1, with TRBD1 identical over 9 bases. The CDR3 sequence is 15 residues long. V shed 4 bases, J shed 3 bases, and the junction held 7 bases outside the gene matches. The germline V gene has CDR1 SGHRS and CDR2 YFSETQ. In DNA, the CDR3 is TGCGCCAGCAGCCCGACAGGGGGTAGGTACACTGAAGCTTTCTTT. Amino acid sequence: CASSPTGGRYTEAFF.